This T cell receptor (beta chain) was identified in a study of pediatric ulcerative colitis (dated by TCRdb to 2018 to 2020). Regarding the complete study: Nine or ten newly diagnosed, treatment-naive pediatric ulcerative colitis patients and four non-IBD control children each provided paired blood and rectal samples. What the authors observed across the whole study: Features of the rectal repertoire distinguished controls, mild-moderate colitis patients and acute severe colitis patients, and in acute severe colitis, rectal diversity was reduced because of clonal expansions. Because the repertoires came from total lymphocyte DNA, rare subsets such as regulatory T cells may have patterns that are not reflected. Only a handful of individuals were included in the healthy control group, which was small. Autologous blood-rectal clonal overlap was significantly higher in ulcerative colitis patients than in controls, suggesting increased T cell trafficking to inflamed tissue. A couple of rectal CDR3 clonotypes were found in every ulcerative colitis patient but in no control. For technical reasons, the blood samples of two patients yielded substantially fewer templates, so those samples were excluded from the blood-rectal overlap analysis.

Using the immunoSEQ TRB Survey service, rearranged CDR3 beta regions were amplified from genomic DNA with multiplex V and J primers. To keep depth equal across samples, survey-level sequencing depth of up to 500,000 reads per sample was applied. The libraries were purified, combined into pools and sequenced with Illumina technology. As for the original processing: immunoSEQ online tools were used for productive clonality, sample overlap, pairwise scatters, CDR3 beta length, V/D/J gene usage and productiveness. Alongside Shannon and Simpson indices, calculated diversity was computed as the number of unique rearrangements divided by total templates, multiplied by 100. For principal component analysis, Z-score normalized data were analyzed with the R prcomp function and the ggbiplot package. Morisita's index was used to quantify blood-rectal clonal overlap within each subject. Imported from immuneACCESS, the table was reduced by TCRdb to in-frame sequences with V and J called. These copies leave out some clones; in studies compared against another copy, an unresolved V gene accounts for under half, and the cause of the remainder is not known. V, J and clone size derive from that table, while D and trimming were established from the DNA sequence. In all, the sample holds tens of thousands of clones, and more than 75% of those were seen once. The ten largest clonotypes hold about 1.5% of the sample.

Spanning cysteine to phenylalanine, the CDR3 consists of 14 amino acids. Just the 42-base CDR3 DNA is kept, in frame starting at base 1. V gives up 0 bases and J gives up 9 bases, and the segment between their germline ends measures 12 bases. Reading the germline V gene (reference sequence) gives CDR1 MNHNY and CDR2 SVGAGI. The control children had a colonoscopy because IBD was suspected, but their endoscopy was normal both macroscopically and histologically, and none were diagnosed with IBD within the following year. Blood was sampled at the same time as the colonoscopy. The Wizard kit (Promega) was used to extract genomic DNA from blood and intestinal samples. Comments on this clone: This clone's antigen is unknown. Per-base quality was not reported, and no clone a single base away is much larger than it.

The rearrangement joined TRBV6-6 to TRBJ2-1; TRBD2 is perhaps the D gene, given 6 matching bases. The receptor was derived from a boy aged 5-17 years who was a control in a study of pediatric ulcerative colitis. The sample comprised blood. In nucleotide form, the sequence is TGTGCCAGCAGTTACTCACCGGGACTCGGTGAGCAGTTCTTC. It translates to CASSYSPGLGEQFF.